This TCR beta chain originates from a study of control samples from healthy donors and cancer patients. V was shortened by 1 base and J by 5 bases, with 11 bases between the two germline ends. The germline V gene has CDR1 MDHEN and CDR2 SYDVKM. The CDR3 spans 14 residues. The repertoire was sequenced with immunoSEQ multiplex PCR; TCRdb's copy has only in-frame clones and lacks some. The repertoire consists of about 100,000 clones, with 70% to 90% occurring once and the leading ten covering 13% to 15%. Sequencing was performed on blood. The clonotype comes from a young man in good health. The chain recombines TRBV28 with TRBJ2-5; D gene uncertain. CDR3 nucleotides: TGTGCCAGCAGTTTATTTCACCAAGGGGAGACCCAGTACTTC. As protein: CASSLFHQGETQYF.